Listed below are T cell receptor beta chains from one sample, sequenced in a study of T cells in Graves' hyperthyroidism and ophthalmopathy. TCRdb analysed the multiplex PCR reads with MiXCR anew, one entry per CDR3 protein. Of 400,000 or so distinct CDR3 sequences listed, 13% to 15% are singletons. The sequenced sample consisted of blood. These receptors were obtained from a woman in her sixties with Graves' ophthalmopathy. The CDR3 runs from the conserved cysteine through the conserved F or W. D genes are given only for firm matches. Clone size appears in some rows only: once, few, many, or a class for an expanded clone.

d_gene: TRBD2
abundance: many
j_gene: TRBJ2-7
v_gene: TRBV12-3/TRBV12-4
CDR3nt: TGTGCCAGCACCCGAGGGCTAGCGGATTCCTACGAGCAGTACTTC
CDR3aa: CASTRGLADSYEQYF

d_gene: TRBD2
abundance: many
j_gene: TRBJ2-1
v_gene: TRBV12-3/TRBV12-4
CDR3nt: TGTGCCAGCAGTCGCAGTCCCGGGACTAGCGCCGATGAGCAGTTCTTC
CDR3aa: CASSRSPGTSADEQFF

d_gene: NA
abundance: NA
j_gene: TRBJ2-5
v_gene: TRBV7-9
CDR3nt: TGTGCCAGCAGCCCTCTCTGGGGGCAAGAGACCCAGTACTTC
CDR3aa: CASSPLWGQETQYF

d_gene: NA
abundance: many
j_gene: TRBJ2-7
v_gene: TRBV3-1
CDR3nt: TGTGCCAGCAGCCAAGGTAGGGACGGCTACGAGCAGTACTTC
CDR3aa: CASSQGRDGYEQYF

d_gene: NA
abundance: many
j_gene: TRBJ2-3
v_gene: TRBV11-2
CDR3nt: TGTGCCAGCAGCTCCAACAGGGGAGGGGCAGATACGCAGTATTTT
CDR3aa: CASSSNRGGADTQYF

d_gene: NA
abundance: many
j_gene: TRBJ2-1
v_gene: TRBV20-1
CDR3nt: TGCAGTGCTACCCTCCCCGGGTCGGGGTACAATGAGCAGTTCTTC
CDR3aa: CSATLPGSGYNEQFF

d_gene: NA
abundance: NA
j_gene: TRBJ1-2
v_gene: TRBV29-1
CDR3nt: TGCAGCGTTCAAAGGGGCCCCTTCGGCTACACCTTC
CDR3aa: CSVQRGPFGYTF

d_gene: TRBD2
abundance: many
j_gene: TRBJ2-7
v_gene: TRBV27
CDR3nt: TGTGCCAGCACACCCCTGTGGAGCGGGAGAGTCCGCGAGCAGTACTTC
CDR3aa: CASTPLWSGRVREQYF

d_gene: TRBD1
abundance: many
j_gene: TRBJ2-5
v_gene: TRBV20-1
CDR3nt: TGCAGTGCTAGATGGGGACAGGAAGAGACCCAGTACTTC
CDR3aa: CSARWGQEETQYF

d_gene: TRBD2
abundance: NA
j_gene: TRBJ2-3
v_gene: TRBV20-1
CDR3nt: TGCAGTGCCCCGGGACTAGCGGGAGGGGCCAATACGCAGTATTTT
CDR3aa: CSAPGLAGGANTQYF

d_gene: NA
abundance: NA
j_gene: TRBJ1-5
v_gene: TRBV6-1
CDR3nt: TGTGCCAGCAGCCCGCCGGGACCGACCAATCAGCCCCAGCATTTT
CDR3aa: CASSPPGPTNQPQHF

d_gene: NA
abundance: NA
j_gene: TRBJ1-1
v_gene: TRBV12-3/TRBV12-4
CDR3nt: TGTGCCAGTCACCGGCGGACCACTGAAGCTTTCTTT
CDR3aa: CASHRRTTEAFF

d_gene: TRBD2
abundance: NA
j_gene: TRBJ2-7
v_gene: TRBV19
CDR3nt: TGTGCCAGTAGTATAGATCGGGGACTAGCATACGAGCAGTACTTC
CDR3aa: CASSIDRGLAYEQYF

d_gene: NA
abundance: many
j_gene: TRBJ2-1
v_gene: TRBV2
CDR3nt: TGTGCCAGCAGGTCAAAGGGCTACAATGAGCAGTTCTTC
CDR3aa: CASRSKGYNEQFF

d_gene: NA
abundance: many
j_gene: TRBJ1-6
v_gene: TRBV20-1
CDR3nt: TGCAGTGCTAGAGGTGGAACACCCCTCCACTTT
CDR3aa: CSARGGTPLHF

d_gene: NA
abundance: few
j_gene: TRBJ1-2
v_gene: TRBV12-3/TRBV12-4
CDR3nt: TGTGCCAGCAGTTTAGGGGGCTTAGGCTACACCTTC
CDR3aa: CASSLGGLGYTF

d_gene: NA
abundance: many
j_gene: TRBJ2-7
v_gene: TRBV4-1
CDR3nt: TGCGCCAGCAGCCAAGTTGAAGGGAAAGGGGAGCAGTACTTC
CDR3aa: CASSQVEGKGEQYF

d_gene: TRBD1
abundance: NA
j_gene: TRBJ1-6
v_gene: TRBV9
CDR3nt: TGTGCCAGCACCCCGGGACAGGGACTAGTTTCACCCCTCCACTTT
CDR3aa: CASTPGQGLVSPLHF

d_gene: TRBD2
abundance: few
j_gene: TRBJ2-1
v_gene: TRBV5-4
CDR3nt: TGTGCCAGCAGCCCCTCAACCGGGACTAGTCAGATGAGGGAGCAGTTCTTC
CDR3aa: CASSPSTGTSQMREQFF

d_gene: NA
abundance: few
j_gene: TRBJ2-1
v_gene: TRBV20-1
CDR3nt: TGCAATGCCGAATACTACAATGAGCAGTTCTTC
CDR3aa: CNAEYYNEQFF

d_gene: TRBD2
abundance: NA
j_gene: TRBJ2-1
v_gene: TRBV28
CDR3nt: TGTGCCAGCAGTTCCATGACTAGCGGGAGTATGGATGAGCAGTTCTTC
CDR3aa: CASSSMTSGSMDEQFF

d_gene: TRBD1
abundance: NA
j_gene: TRBJ2-2
v_gene: TRBV2
CDR3nt: TGTGCCAGCAGCAGGACAGGGGAGAACACCGGGGAGCTGTTTTTT
CDR3aa: CASSRTGENTGELFF

d_gene: NA
abundance: many
j_gene: TRBJ2-5
v_gene: TRBV25-1
CDR3nt: TGTGCCAGCAGTGACCCGGGGAGAAGAGAGACCCAGTACTTC
CDR3aa: CASSDPGRRETQYF

d_gene: TRBD2
abundance: NA
j_gene: TRBJ2-7
v_gene: TRBV20-1
CDR3nt: TGCAGTGCTAGAGATCTCCAGGAAGGACTAGTGCTTATCGAGCAGTACTTC
CDR3aa: CSARDLQEGLVLIEQYF

d_gene: NA
abundance: few
j_gene: TRBJ2-7
v_gene: TRBV27
CDR3nt: TGTGCCAGCAAGAATCCGGGTCCCACCTACGAGCAGTACTTC
CDR3aa: CASKNPGPTYEQYF

d_gene: NA
abundance: many
j_gene: TRBJ2-3
v_gene: TRBV5-1
CDR3nt: TGCGCCAGCAGCTTGGCTGGTCCCCGCACAGATACGCAGTATTTT
CDR3aa: CASSLAGPRTDTQYF

d_gene: TRBD2
abundance: few
j_gene: TRBJ2-1
v_gene: TRBV28
CDR3nt: TGTGCCAGCAGTTCGGGCGGACTAGCGGACAATGAGCAGTTCTTC
CDR3aa: CASSSGGLADNEQFF

d_gene: NA
abundance: few
j_gene: TRBJ2-7
v_gene: TRBV10-3
CDR3nt: TGTGCCATCAGTGAAAGCAGGGCCCTTCTCGAGCAGTACTTC
CDR3aa: CAISESRALLEQYF

d_gene: NA
abundance: many
j_gene: TRBJ1-2
v_gene: TRBV28
CDR3nt: TGTGCCAGCAGTTTTAGCCAGCTAGGCTACACCTTC
CDR3aa: CASSFSQLGYTF

d_gene: NA
abundance: many
j_gene: TRBJ2-5
v_gene: TRBV12-3/TRBV12-4
CDR3nt: TGTGCCAGCAGTTTAGTCTCATACGAGACCCAGTACTTC
CDR3aa: CASSLVSYETQYF

d_gene: NA
abundance: few
j_gene: TRBJ2-3
v_gene: TRBV24-1
CDR3nt: TGTGCCACCAGTGATCCCGGGGCAGGGAAAGATACGCAGTATTTT
CDR3aa: CATSDPGAGKDTQYF

d_gene: TRBD2
abundance: many
j_gene: TRBJ2-1
v_gene: TRBV7-9
CDR3nt: TGTGCCAGCAGCCACAGCGGGAGCTATGAGCAGTTCTTC
CDR3aa: CASSHSGSYEQFF

d_gene: TRBD2
abundance: many
j_gene: TRBJ2-1
v_gene: TRBV20-1
CDR3nt: TGCAGTGCTCCTGCGACTAGCGGGGGGTACAATGAGCAGTTCTTC
CDR3aa: CSAPATSGGYNEQFF

d_gene: NA
abundance: few
j_gene: TRBJ1-6
v_gene: TRBV20-1
CDR3nt: TGCAGTGCTGCCCCCGCCGGGACCCGGAGTTCACCCCTCCACTTT
CDR3aa: CSAAPAGTRSSPLHF

d_gene: NA
abundance: many
j_gene: TRBJ2-7
v_gene: TRBV2
CDR3nt: TGTGCCAGTCAACTAGTTCTCCACGAGCAGTACTTC
CDR3aa: CASQLVLHEQYF

d_gene: TRBD2
abundance: NA
j_gene: TRBJ2-2
v_gene: TRBV2
CDR3nt: TGTGCCAGCGCAGGGGACGGCCGGGGGGGAGTCACCGGGGAGCTGTTTTTT
CDR3aa: CASAGDGRGGVTGELFF

d_gene: NA
abundance: many
j_gene: TRBJ2-3
v_gene: TRBV30
CDR3nt: TGTGCCTGGAGTACAGGGAAGCGTACGCAGTATTTT
CDR3aa: CAWSTGKRTQYF

d_gene: TRBD2
abundance: few
j_gene: TRBJ2-5
v_gene: TRBV29-1
CDR3nt: TGCAGCGTTTGGGATAGCGGGAGGAGAAACTACTTC
CDR3aa: CSVWDSGRRNYF

d_gene: NA
abundance: NA
j_gene: TRBJ2-7
v_gene: TRBV7-2
CDR3nt: TGTGCCAGCAGCTTAGGGGGCCCTTATATGGAGCAGTACTTC
CDR3aa: CASSLGGPYMEQYF

d_gene: NA
abundance: many
j_gene: TRBJ2-7
v_gene: TRBV30
CDR3nt: TGTGCCTGGAACCCCTCCTTCAGGAACGAGCAGTACTTC
CDR3aa: CAWNPSFRNEQYF